The source of this T cell receptor (beta chain) is a study of graft-versus-host responses after intestinal transplantation. Across the study: Anti-thymocyte globulin induction was given to all recipients, followed by tacrolimus and steroids for around three years. General study results and limits: Researchers found GvH clones in recipient marrow, and some showed up first in ileum or blood. When patients had graft-donor T cell macrochimerism, their allografts held high graft-versus-host to host-versus-graft clonal ratios. Early post-transplant HvG declines tracked with peak circulating GvH clone levels.

With regard to this clone: Its antigen is currently unknown.

Repertoires were generated with immunoSEQ multiplex PCR, while TCRdb's copy carries only in-frame clones and drops some. The top ten clones hold about 0.76% of a sample with fewer than 45,000 clones, 90% to 95% of them seen once. V lost 2 bases, J lost 4 bases, and 11 bases lay in between. Looked up from germline, CDR1 is MNHEY and CDR2 is SMNVEV (reference sequence). CDR3 length: 14 residues. The sequences come from PBMCs, collected 16 days after intestinal transplant. This receptor was identified in a human patient who received an intestinal transplant, so some T cells may come from the graft donor. V gene TRBV27 combines with J gene TRBJ1-2; maybe TRBD1 (5 bases). CDR3 loop: CASSLGPRGYGYTF. The CDR3 DNA reads as TGTGCCAGCAGTTTAGGGCCTAGGGGCTATGGCTACACCTTC.